Detailed here is one T cell receptor beta chain. The antigen is unknown. The data were obtained in a study of OX40 agonist ivuxolimab in advanced cancers. Study details: With ivuxolimab, an agonistic anti-OX40 (CD134) antibody, patients were treated. Treatment received earlier with anti-PD-1, anti-PD-L1 or anti-CTLA-4 agents was allowed, and approximately 44% had some. Whole-study results and caveats: There was clonal expansion of CD4+ and CD8+ blood T cells by week 6 at 0.1 to 3.0 mg/kg. Expanded clones were, on average, more numerous among CD8+ T cells than CD4+.

The protocol was immunoSEQ multiplex PCR, while the TCRdb copy is restricted to in-frame clones and leaves out a portion. The table shows 90,000 to 95,000 clones, with approximately 89% occurring only once. This CDR3 is 14 amino acids long. Trimming cost V 6 bases and J 7 bases; bases outside gene matches: 8. The germline gives CDR1 SGDLS, CDR2 YYNGEE. This chain connects TRBV9 to TRBJ2-1; 9 bases map to TRBD2. Sequencing used CD4+ or CD8+ T cells sorted from blood, obtained in a trial of the OX40 agonist ivuxolimab. This TCR was recovered from an adult with an advanced solid tumor such as melanoma, head and neck, liver or kidney cancer. This CDR3 reads CASNIAGVANEQFF. CDR3 sequence (DNA): TGTGCCAGCAACATAGCGGGAGTGGCAAATGAGCAGTTCTTC.